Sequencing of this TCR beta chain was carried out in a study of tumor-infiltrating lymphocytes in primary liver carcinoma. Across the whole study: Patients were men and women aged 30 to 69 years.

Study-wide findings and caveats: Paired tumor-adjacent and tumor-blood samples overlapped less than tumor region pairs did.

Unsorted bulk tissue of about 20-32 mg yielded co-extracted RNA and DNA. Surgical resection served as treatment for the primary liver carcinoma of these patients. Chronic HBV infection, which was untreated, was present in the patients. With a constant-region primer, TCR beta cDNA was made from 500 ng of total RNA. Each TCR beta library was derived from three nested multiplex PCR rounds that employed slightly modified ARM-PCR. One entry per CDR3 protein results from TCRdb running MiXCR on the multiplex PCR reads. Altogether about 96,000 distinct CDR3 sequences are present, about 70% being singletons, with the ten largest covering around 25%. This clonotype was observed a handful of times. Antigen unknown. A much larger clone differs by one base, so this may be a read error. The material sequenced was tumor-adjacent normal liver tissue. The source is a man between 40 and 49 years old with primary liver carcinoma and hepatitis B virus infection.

CDR3 protein: CASSYAGDGLNGKLFF. The CDR3 region has the DNA TGTGCCAGCAGTTACGCAGGGGACGGCCTTAATGGAAAACTGTTTTTT. The rearrangement links TRBV6-6 to TRBJ1-4, with D perhaps TRBD1 (6 bases). The CDR3 spans 16 residues. CDR1 MNHNY and CDR2 SVGAGI come from the germline V gene (reference sequence).